This TCR beta chain was documented in a study of cytomegalovirus exposure and HLA in healthy donors. The primer mix had 60 Vbeta and 13 Jbeta primers. Profiling relied on immunoSEQ multiplex PCR, and the TCRdb table lists in-frame clones only, not all of them. Of about 93,000 clones in the sample, approximately 68% were seen once. Notes on this clone: The antigen is unknown.

Regarding the study as a whole: Later on, a genetic analysis was performed. It linked a missense variant in DCLRE1C with V- and J-gene trimming of TCR beta.

Despite likely unrecorded immune exposures, the donors were nominally healthy at the time of sampling. This clonotype was obtained from a boy between 10 and 17 years old in good health and CMV-seropositive. The specimen sequenced was PBMCs.

CDR3 DNA: TGTGCCAGCTCACCGCCCAACAGGGCAAGGACTGAAGCTTTCTTT. This encodes CASSPPNRARTEAFF. The chain is built from TRBV18 and TRBJ1-1; weak D call: TRBD1 (6 bases). This CDR3 comprises 15 residues. The V gene lost 3 bases and the J gene lost 5 bases, with 16 bases spanning the gap. The germline gives CDR1 KGHSH, CDR2 LQKENI.